This T cell receptor beta chain was sequenced in a study of somatic mutations in cytotoxic T cells in rheumatoid arthritis. Trimming pared 2 bases from V and 1 base from J, leaving 10 bases between. CDR3 length: 14 amino acids. CDR1 SGHNT and CDR2 YYREEE come from the germline V gene (reference sequence). As regards this clone: Other nucleotide sequences from this sample produce the same CDR3.

Clones were read by immunoSEQ multiplex PCR, and TCRdb kept only the in-frame ones, dropping some. Here the sample spans some 35,000 clones, 84% being singletons. The clonotype originates from a man aged 35 to 55 in good health. The chain joins TRBV5-4 to TRBJ2-7; perhaps TRBD2 as D (5 bases). The specimen was CD8+ T cells sorted from blood. The CDR3 DNA reads as TGTGCCAGCAGCTTAGGACTTGGATCCTACGAGCAGTACTTC. Its translation is CASSLGLGSYEQYF.